The next 20 T cell receptor beta chains were all read from a single sample in a study of cytomegalovirus exposure and HLA in healthy donors (dated by TCRdb to the late 2010s). Libraries were made using the immunoSEQ multiplex PCR assay. A mixture of 60 forward primers for TCR Vbeta segments and 13 reverse primers for TCR Jbeta segments was used in the multiplex PCR. What TCRdb holds here is the immuneACCESS table cut down to in-frame rearrangements. Part of the clones is not present; checked against another copy, under half of the missing clones reflect an unresolved V gene, and the others are unexplained. This sample holds about 160,000 clones; 79% were observed only once. The ten largest clones capture roughly 6.8% of the sample. The sequencing input was PBMCs. The receptor source for this set is a man between 50 and 59 years old in good health and CMV-seropositive.

This sequence joins TRBV5-6 and TRBJ2-3; weak D call: TRBD1 (6 bases). The CDR3 contains 12 residues. The V and J ends lost 3 bases and 4 bases respectively, with 6 bases between them. Per the germline V gene, CDR1 is SGHDT and CDR2 is YYEEEE. The CDR3 nucleotides are TGTGCCAGCAGCTCAGGGGCAGATACGCAGTATTTT. Translation: CASSSGADTQYF.

This rearrangement joins TRBV27 to TRBJ1-1, with 9 positions matching TRBD1. This CDR3 spans 15 amino acids. Germline CDR1 reads MNHEY; CDR2 reads SMNVEV (reference sequence). V shed 1 base, J shed 1 base, and the junction held 1 base outside the gene matches. The DNA for the CDR3 is TGTGCCAGCAGTTTATGGACAGGGGCGAACACTGAAGCTTTCTTT. Its translation: CASSLWTGANTEAFF.

The V and J genes are TRBV2 and TRBJ1-1; TRBD1 matches at 8 bases. CDR1 is SNHLY and CDR2 is FYNNEI in the germline V gene. V dropped 7 bases and J dropped 1; count of bases not matched to a gene: 8. There are 15 residues in the CDR3. This chain's CDR3 is CASKYRGDSNTEAFF. DNA for the CDR3: TGTGCCAGCAAATACAGGGGGGATTCGAACACTGAAGCTTTCTTT. Full variable domain (missing parts from reference TRBV2 and TRBJ1-1): EPEVTQTPSHQVTQMGQEVILRCVPISNHLYFYWYRQILGQKVEFLVSFYNNEISEKSEIFDDQFSVERPDGSNFTLKIRSTKLEDSAMYFCASKYRGDSNTEAFFGQGTRLTVV.

The rearrangement links TRBV6-6 to TRBJ1-2; 10 bases line up with TRBD1. Germline CDR1 and CDR2: MNHNY and SVGAGI (reference sequence). V dropped 6 bases and J dropped 6; count of bases not matched to a gene: 7. CDR3 length: 14 residues. The chain's CDR3 is CASSQGQGENGYTF. The CDR3 DNA reads TGTGCCAGCAGCCAAGGACAGGGGGAAAATGGCTACACCTTC.

The chain employs TRBV7-3 and TRBJ2-1; 7 nucleotides match TRBD1. CDR1 and CDR2 from the germline V gene are SGHTA and FQGTGA. The CDR3 runs 12 residues. J was trimmed by 12 bases and V by 5 bases; bases with no gene match: 7. Here the CDR3 reads CASSKNRGGQFF. The CDR3 coding sequence is TGTGCCAGCAGCAAGAACAGGGGTGGGCAGTTCTTC.

This clone appeared once. The V call is TRBV2, the J call TRBJ2-3, with D possibly TRBD2 on 6 matching bases. The CDR3 spans 14 residues. The V and J ends lost 3 bases and 2 bases respectively, with 9 bases between them. From germline, CDR1 is SNHLY and CDR2 FYNNEI. The CDR3 coding sequence is TGTGCCAGCAGTGACCCGGGAGTCACAGATACGCAGTATTTT. Protein: CASSDPGVTDTQYF.

V is TRBV5-1 and J is TRBJ2-5; TRBD2 aligns across 7 bases. The CDR3 extends over 14 amino acids. V lost 4 bases and J lost 5; bases outside the gene matches: 8. Germline V gives CDR1 SGHRS, CDR2 YFSETQ. In DNA form, the CDR3 reads TGCGCCAGCAGCCCAAGCGGGGTTGGGGAGACCCAGTACTTC. As protein: CASSPSGVGETQYF.

The V gene is TRBV11-2, the J gene TRBJ2-4; the D gene is possibly TRBD1 (5 bases). The CDR3 covers 16 residues. CDR1 is SGHAT, CDR2 FQNNGV, per germline. Trimming pared 2 bases from V and 8 bases from J, leaving 19 bases between. The CDR3 coding sequence is TGTGCCAGCAGCTTATCTGACGACGCAGGGTGGCACATTCAGTACTTC. It yields the protein CASSLSDDAGWHIQYF.

With regard to this clone: Mismatch with germline at one junction end may stem from a read error. The chain joins TRBV7-9 to TRBJ1-2; 7 nucleotides match TRBD1. The germline V gene encodes CDR1 SEHNR and CDR2 FQNEAQ (reference sequence). The CDR3 runs 16 residues. CDR3 sequence reads: CSSSHAGGLRSDGYTF. In DNA, the CDR3 is TGTTCCAGCAGCCACGCAGGGGGTCTTCGATCGGATGGCTACACCTTC.

The sample holds a few counts of this clone. It is likely a read error: a sequence one base away is far more abundant. V usage is TRBV7-6 and J usage is TRBJ2-7; no clear D gene. The CDR3 loop spans 11 amino acids. Germline CDR1 is SGHVS and CDR2 is FNYEAQ. The CDR3, as DNA: TGTTCCAGCAGCTTAGTCTCCGAGCAGTACTTC. Amino acids: CSSSLVSEQYF.

This clone was detected ten times or more. The chain links TRBV7-9 to TRBJ2-7; TRBD2 might be the D (6 bases). The length of the CDR3 is 14 residues. The germline V gene has CDR1 SEHNR and CDR2 FQNEAQ (reference sequence). V was trimmed by 0 bases and J by 2 bases, leaving 8 bases between them. CDR3 sequence (DNA): TGTGCCAGCAGCTTAGCAGGACTACCCTACGAGCAGTACTTC. The encoded protein is CASSLAGLPYEQYF.

This clone was seen more than once but under ten times. The J gene is TRBJ2-1, the V gene TRBV7-9; 7 bases match TRBD2. The CDR3 length is 19 residues. The V segment lost 4 bases and the J segment 0 bases; nucleotides outside the gene matches: 15. The germline V gene has CDR1 SEHNR and CDR2 FQNEAQ (reference sequence). The CDR3 DNA reads as TGTGCCAGCAGCTCACTTATATACAGAGCGGGAAGCTCCTACAATGAGCAGTTCTTC. Translated, it gives CASSSLIYRAGSSYNEQFF. The full variable domain, its missing parts supplied by reference TRBV7-9 and TRBJ2-1, is DTGVSQNPRHKITKRGQNVTFRCDPISEHNRLYWYRQTLGQGPEFLTYFQNEAQLEKSRLLSDRFSAERPKGSFSTLEIQRTEQGDSAMYLCASSSLIYRAGSSYNEQFFGPGTRLTVL.

V gene TRBV5-4 combines with J gene TRBJ2-5; TRBD2 aligns across 7 bases. Germline CDR1 reads SGHNT; CDR2 reads YYREEE (reference sequence). Unmatched junction bases numbered 13, after V lost 3 bases and J lost 5 bases. The CDR3 covers 16 residues. The CDR3 region has the DNA TGTGCCAGCAGCTCGTGCAAAGCGGGATGGGAGGAGACCCAGTACTTC. This sequence encodes CASSSCKAGWEETQYF.

This chain joins TRBV30 and TRBJ1-2; D might be TRBD1 (5 bases). Germline V lookup: CDR1 GTSNPN, CDR2 SVGIG (reference sequence). V was pared by 7 bases and J by 0 bases, with 15 bases between. The CDR3 is made up of 14 amino acids. The CDR3: CASLNRRTNYGYTF. The DNA for the CDR3 is TGTGCCTCCCTCAACAGGAGAACTAACTATGGCTACACCTTC.

This clone has a handful of counts. The chain recombines TRBV6-5 with TRBJ2-7; 8 bases align to TRBD1. Per germline, CDR1 MNHEY and CDR2 SVGAGI. With 6 bases clipped from V and 4 bases from J, the junction kept 5 bases outside the gene matches. The CDR3 has 13 residues. The CDR3 nucleotides are TGTGCCAGCAGCCAAACAGGGGGATACGAGCAGTACTTC. It yields the protein CASSQTGGYEQYF.

This clone was seen only a few times. This chain uses TRBV6-6 with TRBJ2-1; maybe TRBD1 (7 bases). The CDR3 runs 15 residues. Trimming shortened V by 8 bases and J by 3 bases, and 17 bases separated the two germline ends. Germline lookup yields CDR1 MNHNY and CDR2 SVGAGI (reference sequence). The CDR3 DNA reads as TGTGCCAGCCACCTGAACAGGGGAGGCTACAATGAGCAGTTCTTC. This gives the protein CASHLNRGGYNEQFF.

The V gene is TRBV6-5, the J gene TRBJ1-3, with TRBD1 matching over 9 bases. This CDR3 comprises 14 residues. Trimming cost V 6 bases and J 4 bases; bases outside gene matches: 4. CDR1 MNHEY and CDR2 SVGAGI come from the germline V gene. CDR3 in amino acids: CASRRDRAGNTIYF. The CDR3 DNA sequence: TGTGCCAGCAGAAGGGACAGGGCAGGAAACACCATATATTTT.

This chain joins TRBV4-1 and TRBJ2-1; D is possibly TRBD2 (6 bases). Per germline, CDR1 MGHRA and CDR2 YSYEKL. With 3 bases removed from V and 4 bases from J, the gap between germline ends came to 10 bases. This CDR3 region has 14 residues. CDR3 DNA: TGCGCCAGCAGCCACCCGGGACTTTACAATGAGCAGTTCTTC. This sequence encodes CASSHPGLYNEQFF.

The chain employs TRBV5-1 and TRBJ1-4; 7 nucleotides agree with TRBD1. There are 17 residues in the CDR3. Germline CDR1 SGHRS, CDR2 YFSETQ. The junction had 12 bases not matched to a gene; V was cut back by 4 bases and J by 3 bases. As DNA, the CDR3 is TGCGCCAGCAGCCACCTTCCGGGACAGCTGGCTAATGAAAAACTGTTTTTT. This codes for CASSHLPGQLANEKLFF.

The V and J genes are TRBV6-1 and TRBJ2-1; D ambiguous. CDR3 size: 13 residues. V dropped 0 bases and J dropped 7 bases, with 7 bases sitting between them. In germline, CDR1 is MNHNS, CDR2 SASEGT. The CDR3 region is CASSEASRNEQFF. Written as DNA, the CDR3 is TGTGCCAGCAGTGAAGCGTCGAGAAATGAGCAGTTCTTC.